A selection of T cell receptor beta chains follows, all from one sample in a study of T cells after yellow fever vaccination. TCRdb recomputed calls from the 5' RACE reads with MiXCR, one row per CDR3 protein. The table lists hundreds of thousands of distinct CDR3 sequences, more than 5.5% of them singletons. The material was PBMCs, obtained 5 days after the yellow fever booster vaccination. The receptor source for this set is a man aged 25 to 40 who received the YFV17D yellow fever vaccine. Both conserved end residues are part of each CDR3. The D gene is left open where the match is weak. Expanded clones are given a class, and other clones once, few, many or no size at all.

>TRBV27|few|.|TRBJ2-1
TGTGCCAGCAGTTCGGTCGGGAGACAGTTCTTC
CASSSVGRQFF
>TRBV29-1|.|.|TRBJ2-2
TGCAGCGCCGTAAACACCGGGGAGCCGTTTTTT
CSAVNTGEPFF
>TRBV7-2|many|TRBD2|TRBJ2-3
TGTGCCAGCAGCCCCTCGGCTAGCGGGACAGATACGCAGTATTTT
CASSPSASGTDTQYF
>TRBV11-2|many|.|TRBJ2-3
TGTGCCAGCAGCTTAGGGCAAGATACGCAGTATTTT
CASSLGQDTQYF
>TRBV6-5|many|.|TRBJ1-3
TGTGCCAGCAGTTACGTCGGGGCCTCTGGAAACACCATATATTTT
CASSYVGASGNTIYF
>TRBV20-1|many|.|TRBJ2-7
TGCAGTGCCGGCCGCGCGGTCTCCTACGAGCAGTACTTC
CSAGRAVSYEQYF
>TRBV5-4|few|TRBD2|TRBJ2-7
TGTGCCAGCAGCTTGAAACTAGCGGGAGGTGTCGAGCAGTACTTC
CASSLKLAGGVEQYF
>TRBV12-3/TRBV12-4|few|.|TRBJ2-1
TGTGCCAGCAGTTTACAGGGGACTGAGCAGTTCTTC
CASSLQGTEQFF
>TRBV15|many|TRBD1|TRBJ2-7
TGTGCCACCAGCACGGACAGGGGTGGCTACGAGCAGTACTTC
CATSTDRGGYEQYF
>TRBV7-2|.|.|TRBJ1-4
TGTGCCAGCAGCTTAGGACAGGTGGCGGGAAAACTGTTTTTT
CASSLGQVAGKLFF
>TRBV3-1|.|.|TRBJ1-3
TGTGCCTGCCCCAGTGGACACAACTCTGGAAACACCATATATTTT
CACPSGHNSGNTIYF
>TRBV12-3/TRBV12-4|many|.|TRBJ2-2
TGTGCCAGCGGCTTGGCGCTGGGGAACACCGGGGAGCTGTTTTTT
CASGLALGNTGELFF
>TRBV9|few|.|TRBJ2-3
TGTGCCAGCAGCGTAGGCCAGGGTCGCACAGATACGCAGTATTTT
CASSVGQGRTDTQYF
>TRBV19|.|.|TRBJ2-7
TGTGCCTGTAGTAACCACTACGAGCAGTACTTC
CACSNHYEQYF
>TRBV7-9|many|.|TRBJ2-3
TGTGCCAGCAGCCCACGGTCCCGCGGAGATACGCAGTATTTT
CASSPRSRGDTQYF
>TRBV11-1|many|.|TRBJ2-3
TGTGCCAGCAGCCCAGGGGCCCCAGGGAAAGATACGCAGTATTTT
CASSPGAPGKDTQYF
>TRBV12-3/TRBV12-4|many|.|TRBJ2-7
TGTGCCAGCAGCCCAGGGTTTGGCTACGAGCAGTACTTC
CASSPGFGYEQYF
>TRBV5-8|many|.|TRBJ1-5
TGTGCCAGCAGGTCCAGTGGGGTGAGCAATCAGCCCCAGCATTTT
CASRSSGVSNQPQHF
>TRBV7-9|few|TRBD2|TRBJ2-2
TGTGCCAGCAGCCGGGGACTAGCGGAAAACACCGGGGAGCTGTTTTTT
CASSRGLAENTGELFF
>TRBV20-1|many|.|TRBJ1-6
TGCAGTGCTAGAGTTGGGCAGGCGCCTTCACCCCTCCACTTT
CSARVGQAPSPLHF
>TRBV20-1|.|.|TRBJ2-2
TGCAGTGCTCGGACACAGGGAGTAACCGGGGAGCTGTTTTTT
CSARTQGVTGELFF
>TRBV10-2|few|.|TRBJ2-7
TGCGCCACCTCGTGGGGTGGACAGAGCTACGAGCAGTACTTC
CATSWGGQSYEQYF
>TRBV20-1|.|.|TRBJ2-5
TGCAGTGCCCCGACTGGCCGGGAGACCCAGTACTTC
CSAPTGRETQYF
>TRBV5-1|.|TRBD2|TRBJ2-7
TGCGCCAGCAGCTTTGGACTAGCGGACCCTACTAAGCAGCAGTACTTC
CASSFGLADPTKQQYF
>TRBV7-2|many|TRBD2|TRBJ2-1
TGTGCCAGCAGCTCGGGACTAGCGGGAGGGCAGTTCTTC
CASSSGLAGGQFF
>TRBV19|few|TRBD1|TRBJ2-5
TGTGCCAGTAGTCCAGGGACAGGCATAGACCAAGAGACCCAGTACTTC
CASSPGTGIDQETQYF
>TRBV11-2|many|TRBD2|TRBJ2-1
TGTGCCAGCAGCTTACACACGGAGGGCGCGGCTAGCGGGAAGAATGAGCAGTTCTTC
CASSLHTEGAASGKNEQFF
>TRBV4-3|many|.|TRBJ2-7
TGCGCCAGCAGCCCTTCTGGGCAGGCGGCCTACGAGCAGTACTTC
CASSPSGQAAYEQYF
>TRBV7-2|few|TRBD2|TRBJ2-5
TGTGCCAGCAGCTTGGGACTAGCCGTCGAGACCCAGTACTTC
CASSLGLAVETQYF
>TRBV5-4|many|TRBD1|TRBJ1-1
TGTGCCAGCAACCAATTACAGGGGGATGAAGCTTTCTTT
CASNQLQGDEAFF
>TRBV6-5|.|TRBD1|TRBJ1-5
TGTGCCAGCAGTCAGACAGGGGGAGATCAGCCCCAGCATTTT
CASSQTGGDQPQHF
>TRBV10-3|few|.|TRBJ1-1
TGTGCCATCAGTGAAATGATGGGGCTGAACACTGAAGCTTTCTTT
CAISEMMGLNTEAFF
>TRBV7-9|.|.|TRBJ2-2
TGTGCCAGCAGCCCCGGGATCCAGGGCGGCACCGGGGAGCTGTTTTTT
CASSPGIQGGTGELFF
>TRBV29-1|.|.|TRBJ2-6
TGCAGCGTTCCAACAGGGTCCGGGGCCAACGTCCTGACTTTC
CSVPTGSGANVLTF
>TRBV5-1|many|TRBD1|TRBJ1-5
TGCGCCAGCAGCCCTGGACAGGCAAATCAGCCCCAGCATTTT
CASSPGQANQPQHF
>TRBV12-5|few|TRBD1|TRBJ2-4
TGTGCTAGTGGAGGGACAGGGTGGGAAAACATTCAGTACTTC
CASGGTGWENIQYF
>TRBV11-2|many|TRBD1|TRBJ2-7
TGTGCCAGCAGCTTAATGACAGGGAGAGGCTACGAGCAGTACTTC
CASSLMTGRGYEQYF
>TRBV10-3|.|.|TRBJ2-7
TGTGCCACCAGGGGCAGCTCCTACGAGCAGTACTTC
CATRGSSYEQYF
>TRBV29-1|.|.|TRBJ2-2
TGCAGCGTTGAAGGGGGTAGCGGAGCCCTCACCGGGGAGCTGTTTTTT
CSVEGGSGALTGELFF
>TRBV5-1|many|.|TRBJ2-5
TGCGCCAGCAGCTTGATCCCCGGGGGCGAAGAGACCCAGTACTTC
CASSLIPGGEETQYF
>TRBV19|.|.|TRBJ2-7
TGTGCCAGTAGTGGGACGGTCCTCTCCTACGAGCAGTACTTC
CASSGTVLSYEQYF
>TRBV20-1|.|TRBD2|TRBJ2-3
TGCAGTGCTAAACTAGCGCGAACAACAGATACGCAGTATTTT
CSAKLARTTDTQYF
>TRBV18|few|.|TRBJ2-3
TGTGCCAGCTCACCTCTGGAGCCGGGACTGTACACAGATACGCAGTATTTT
CASSPLEPGLYTDTQYF
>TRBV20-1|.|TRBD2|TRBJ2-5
TGCAGTGCTCCCGGACTAGCGGGTTGGTACCAAGAGACCCAGTACTTC
CSAPGLAGWYQETQYF
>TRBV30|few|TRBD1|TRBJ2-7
TGTGCCTGGAGTCGGGGACAGGGATCCACCTACGAGCAGTACTTC
CAWSRGQGSTYEQYF
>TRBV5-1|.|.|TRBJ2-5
TGCGCCAGCAGCAACTCTCCTCAGGAGACCCAGTACTTC
CASSNSPQETQYF
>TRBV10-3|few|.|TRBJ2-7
TGTGCCATCAGTGAAGGGTCGGGGTACGAGCAGTACTTC
CAISEGSGYEQYF
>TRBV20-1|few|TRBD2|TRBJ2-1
TGCAGTGCTGCGACTAGCGGGGACTACAATGAGCAGTTCTTC
CSAATSGDYNEQFF
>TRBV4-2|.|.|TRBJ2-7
TGTGCCAGCAGCCAAGATTTTTCCGGGCCCTACGAGCAGTACTTC
CASSQDFSGPYEQYF
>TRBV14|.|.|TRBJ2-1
TGTGCCAGCAGCCAAGAGGGGTGGAGGGGCAATGAGCAGTTCTTC
CASSQEGWRGNEQFF
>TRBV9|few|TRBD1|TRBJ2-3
TGTGCCAGCAGCTACCTCGAGGGGGCAACAGATACGCAGTATTTT
CASSYLEGATDTQYF
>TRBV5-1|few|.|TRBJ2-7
TGCGCCAGCAGGGACCGAGGAGGGTACGAGCAGTACTTC
CASRDRGGYEQYF
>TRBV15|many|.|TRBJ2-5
TGTGCCACCAGCCCCCATGGAGGGGGCCCTCAAGAGACCCAGTACTTC
CATSPHGGGPQETQYF